This paragraph reports one T cell receptor beta chain. The sample is drawn from a study of blood T cell repertoires in COVID-19. Overall study context: Acute and convalescent COVID-19 samples came from the United States, Italy and Spain. T cells, B-cell-depleted T cells, or PBMCs supplied cDNA or gDNA.

The CDR3 length is 16 residues. Between the trimmed V and J ends, which lost 0 bases and 0 bases, there was a span of 7 bases. Germline V CDR1 and CDR2: SGHKS, YYEKEE (reference sequence). Only in-frame clones appear in the TCRdb table, and some are missing; sequencing was by immunoSEQ multiplex PCR. Of roughly 110,000 clones listed, about two thirds are singletons. This clonotype was sampled from a human donor with acute or convalescent COVID-19. The donor label of this sample is uncertain. Sequenced: peripheral blood. J is TRBJ2-6 and V is TRBV5-5; D uncertain. As DNA, the CDR3 is TGTGCCAGCAGCTTGGTTGCGGACTCTGGGGCCAACGTCCTGACTTTC. Its translation: CASSLVADSGANVLTF.